Sequencing of this T cell receptor (beta chain) was carried out in a study of cytomegalovirus exposure and HLA in healthy donors. Whole-study findings and limits: Further analysis was carried out later, and it showed several of the most significant clusters appearing linked to common viral pathogens.

With respect to this clone: Antigen unknown.

The V and J ends lost 7 bases and 7 bases respectively, with 16 bases between them. CDR3 length equals 13 residues. The germline CDR1 and CDR2 sequences are MNHEY and SMNVEV (reference sequence). Amplification used 60 Vbeta primers and 13 Jbeta primers. Source study methods: A follow-up analysis tallied 60 million to 85 million unique TCR beta chains, roughly 10 million shared. Assay: immunoSEQ multiplex PCR; the TCRdb copy retains only in-frame clones and omits some. That table furnishes V, J and clone size, whereas the DNA furnished D and trimming. The sample lists 90,000 to 120,000 clones, 65% to 80% seen once, with 4.2% in the top ten.

Input material: PBMCs. The chain employs TRBV27 and TRBJ1-2; D is perhaps TRBD1 (5 bases). The sequence was collected from a male donor in good health and CMV-seronegative. CDR3 residues: CASTTGGAVGYTF. CDR3 coding DNA: TGTGCCAGCACCACCGGAGGGGCCGTTGGCTACACCTTC.